These 7 T cell receptor beta chains originate from one sample sequenced in a study of shared clonotypes between healthy human individuals (TCRdb year 2020). Receptor amplification or capture employed the immunoSEQ multiplex PCR assay. Held by TCRdb, this immuneACCESS table contains in-frame sequences only and omits some clones. Under half of the omission traces to an unresolved V gene where checked; the cause of the rest is unknown. The sample data list more than 2 million clones, and about 94% of these were observed just once. 0.85% to 1.3% of the sample is in the top ten clones. For the CD8 naive samples, CD45RO-negative cells were positively selected for CCR7, yielding a CD45RA+CCR7+ population from which TemRA cells were excluded. Input material: naive CD8+ T cells sorted from blood. The sample's cell subset or site label, in plain terms: CD45RA+CCR7+. All receptors come from a young man in good health.

The rearrangement joins TRBV4-1 to TRBJ2-3, with TRBD1 matching 8 bases. This CDR3 spans 17 amino acids. Germline V gives CDR1 MGHRA, CDR2 YSYEKL. Germline trimming cut 2 bases from V and 2 bases from J; bases unmatched to any gene: 9. CDR3 DNA: TGCGCCAGCAGCCAACAGGGGGCGTTTTATCTCACAGATACGCAGTATTTT. Translation gives CASSQQGAFYLTDTQYF.

This chain connects TRBV6-1 to TRBJ1-2; TRBD1 agrees at 7 bases. Losses at the gene ends were 3 bases for V and 2 bases for J; bases not matched to a gene: 12. Germline CDR1 reads MNHNS; CDR2 reads SASEGT. The CDR3 runs 17 residues. CDR3 sequence (DNA): TGTGCCAGCAGTGAGAGGACAGGAGTAGTGAGGAACTATGGCTACACCTTC. This translates into CASSERTGVVRNYGYTF.

V and J are TRBV11-2 and TRBJ2-2; D is undetermined. V was pared by 0 bases and J by 9 bases, with 14 bases between. This CDR3 contains 15 residues. The germline CDR1 and CDR2 sequences are SGHAT and FQNNGV. The CDR3 DNA reads TGTGCCAGCAGCTTAGATGGTGAGCTATCGTGGGAGCTGTTTTTT. Its translation is CASSLDGELSWELFF.

This chain joins TRBV4-1 and TRBJ2-7; D remains unclear. The germline V and J ends were trimmed by 0 bases and 2 bases, with 11 bases remaining between them. Germline CDR1 reads MGHRA; CDR2 reads YSYEKL. This CDR3 has 15 amino acids. CDR3 sequence (DNA): TGCGCCAGCAGCCAAGATGGGCCCACCGCCTACGAGCAGTACTTC. Its translation is CASSQDGPTAYEQYF.

The genes are TRBV4-2 and TRBJ2-7; 8 bases map to TRBD1. Per the germline V gene, CDR1 is LGHNA and CDR2 is YNFKEQ. This CDR3 has 17 amino acids. After removal of 1 base from V and 2 bases from J, the junction contained 10 bases not matched to a gene. The CDR3 DNA reads as TGTGCCAGCAGCCAAGCCACCCCGGACAGGGCCCCCTACGAGCAGTACTTC. Translation: CASSQATPDRAPYEQYF.

The V and J genes are TRBV6-5 and TRBJ2-7, with 7 bases lining up with TRBD2. The CDR3 extends over 15 amino acids. V lost 5 bases to trimming and J lost 0 bases; unmatched junction nucleotides: 7. CDR1 and CDR2 from the germline V gene are MNHEY and SVGAGI. In nucleotides, the CDR3 is TGTGCCAGCAGTGCCCTGTCTAGCGGCTCCTACGAGCAGTACTTC. Amino acid sequence: CASSALSSGSYEQYF.

The gene calls are TRBV4-1 and TRBJ2-7; D is possibly TRBD2 (5 bases). The germline V and J ends were trimmed by 4 bases and 4 bases, with 23 bases remaining between them. CDR1 is MGHRA, CDR2 YSYEKL, per germline. The CDR3 contains 17 residues. CDR3 sequence: CASSPLGTLKAVYEQYF. The CDR3 nucleotides are TGCGCCAGCAGCCCACTAGGAACGTTGAAGGCGGTTTACGAGCAGTACTTC.